This is a list of T cell receptor beta chains from one sample in a study of human T cells and chemical hapten exposure. From the RACE reads, TCRdb called clonotypes with MiXCR, one entry per CDR3 protein. Of some 91,000 distinct CDR3 sequences listed, 27% are singletons. The material was whole blood, obtained in connection with sensitization to the hapten diphenylcyclopropenone (DPC). All receptors derive from a man in his forties with alopecia areata. Some clones in this sample may be carry-over from other donors' samples. Each CDR3 is given with its conserved first and last residue. Each record gives: clone size, D gene, J gene, V gene, CDR3 protein, CDR3 DNA. D genes are given only for firm matches. The size entry is marked missing in some rows and otherwise reads once, few, many or a size class.

>few|TRBD1|TRBJ2-7|TRBV28
CASRLGTGSYEQYF
TGTGCCAGCCGCTTGGGGACAGGCTCCTACGAGCAGTACTTC
>few|.|TRBJ2-3|TRBV21-1
CASSRTSRDIDTQYF
TGTGCCAGCAGCAGGACGTCCCGGGACATTGATACGCAGTATTTT
>.|.|TRBJ1-4|TRBV28
CASSFYRSTGFNEKLFF
TGTGCCAGCAGTTTTTACCGCTCTACAGGGTTCAATGAAAAACTGTTTTTT
>few|.|TRBJ2-5|TRBV12-3/TRBV12-4
CASSLPGRYQETQYF
TGTGCCAGCAGTTTACCGGGGCGGTACCAAGAGACCCAGTACTTC
>.|.|TRBJ1-1|TRBV12-3/TRBV12-4
CASSLVQNTEAFF
TGTGCCAGCAGTTTAGTGCAGAACACTGAAGCTTTCTTT
>.|.|TRBJ2-7|TRBV20-1
CSARDVTYEQYF
TGCAGTGCTAGAGATGTCACTTACGAGCAGTACTTC
>few|.|TRBJ2-7|TRBV20-1
CSARVELARTYEQYF
TGCAGTGCCAGAGTTGAGCTCGCACGAACCTACGAGCAGTACTTC
>.|.|TRBJ1-1|TRBV12-3/TRBV12-4
CASSLPPSRGATEAFF
TGTGCCAGCAGTTTACCGCCCTCTCGAGGGGCGACTGAAGCTTTCTTT
>.|.|TRBJ2-7|TRBV9
CASSATSSYEQYF
TGTGCCAGCAGCGCGACTAGCTCCTACGAGCAGTACTTC
>.|TRBD2|TRBJ2-1|TRBV27
CASSPLGGEGNEQFF
TGTGCCAGCAGCCCCCTTGGGGGGGAAGGCAATGAGCAGTTCTTC
>few|TRBD1|TRBJ2-7|TRBV7-2
CATRRGQSYEQYF
TGTGCCACCCGTAGGGGACAGTCCTACGAGCAGTACTTC
>.|TRBD2|TRBJ2-7|TRBV6-1
CASRAQGSGSNEQYF
TGTGCCAGCCGGGCACAGGGTAGCGGGAGTAACGAGCAGTACTTC
>.|TRBD1|TRBJ2-3|TRBV5-1
CASSLDRGYGDTQYF
TGCGCCAGCAGCTTGGACAGGGGGTACGGAGATACGCAGTATTTT
>few|.|TRBJ2-2|TRBV3-1
CASSQGHNTGELFF
TGTGCCAGCAGCCAAGGACACAACACCGGGGAGCTGTTTTTT
>many|.|TRBJ2-2|TRBV5-5
CASSQDSSKTGELFF
TGTGCCAGCAGCCAGGACAGTTCCAAGACCGGGGAGCTGTTTTTT
>few|TRBD2|TRBJ2-1|TRBV13
CASSLDSTSGSSSYNEQFF
TGTGCCAGCAGCTTAGATTCGACTAGCGGGTCTAGCTCCTACAATGAGCAGTTCTTC
>few|TRBD1|TRBJ1-5|TRBV27
CASSPQGAGQPQHF
TGTGCCAGCAGTCCACAGGGGGCAGGTCAGCCCCAGCATTTT
>.|.|TRBJ1-6|TRBV7-2
CASSLDRGAGRSPLHF
TGTGCCAGCAGCTTAGATAGGGGCGCGGGACGGTCACCCCTCCACTTT
>.|.|TRBJ2-7|TRBV30
CAWSQGSTGEQYF
TGTGCCTGGAGCCAGGGGTCAACCGGGGAGCAGTACTTC
>few|.|TRBJ2-5|TRBV20-1
CSARDRDNIETQYF
TGCAGTGCTAGGGACCGGGACAACATCGAGACCCAGTACTTC
>.|TRBD1|TRBJ2-1|TRBV7-8
CASRTGQGSNEQFF
TGTGCCAGCAGAACCGGACAGGGTTCTAATGAGCAGTTCTTC
>.|.|TRBJ1-5|TRBV18
CASSEGDNQPQHF
TGTGCCAGCTCAGAGGGGGACAATCAGCCCCAGCATTTT
>.|.|TRBJ1-1|TRBV10-3
CAIRDSAEAFF
TGTGCCATCAGGGACAGCGCTGAAGCTTTCTTT
>.|.|TRBJ1-1|TRBV2
CASSGFLLSLNTEAFF
TGTGCCAGCAGTGGCTTCCTTTTGTCGCTGAACACTGAAGCTTTCTTT
>once|.|TRBJ1-5|TRBV20-1
CSAQGRYNQPQHF
TGCAGTGCACAGGGACGGTACAATCAGCCCCAGCATTTT
>.|.|TRBJ2-1|TRBV20-1
CSAPLAASPYNEQFF
TGCAGTGCACCGCTTGCGGCCAGCCCCTACAATGAGCAGTTCTTC
>few|.|TRBJ2-7|TRBV29-1
CSARTPGIPRQYF
TGCAGCGCAAGGACACCGGGAATTCCGCGGCAGTACTTC
>.|.|TRBJ2-6|TRBV5-6
CASSLVGSGANVLTF
TGTGCCAGCAGCTTGGTAGGGTCTGGGGCCAACGTCCTGACTTTC
>.|.|TRBJ2-1|TRBV6-2/TRBV6-3
CASSYSQGLNEQFF
TGTGCCAGCAGTTACTCGCAGGGCCTTAATGAGCAGTTCTTC
>few|TRBD1|TRBJ2-5|TRBV7-9
CASSFTGQGKETQYF
TGTGCCAGCAGCTTCACGGGACAGGGGAAAGAGACCCAGTACTTC
>once|.|TRBJ1-1|TRBV5-1
CASSQPGFEAFF
TGCGCCAGCAGCCAACCCGGGTTTGAAGCTTTCTTT
>.|TRBD2|TRBJ2-3|TRBV11-2
CASSLGAGGRSTDTQYF
TGTGCCAGCAGCTTAGGGGCGGGAGGAAGGAGCACAGATACGCAGTATTTT
>few|TRBD2|TRBJ2-7|TRBV20-1
CSARDPLAGDEQYF
TGCAGTGCTAGAGATCCCCTAGCGGGAGACGAGCAGTACTTC
>few|TRBD2|TRBJ2-3|TRBV5-6
CASSLGASGLGTDTQYF
TGTGCCAGCAGCTTGGGCGCTAGCGGACTCGGCACAGATACGCAGTATTTT
>.|TRBD2|TRBJ2-1|TRBV6-2/TRBV6-3
CASSYFSGRAGNEQFF
TGTGCCAGCAGTTACTTTAGCGGGAGGGCCGGGAATGAGCAGTTCTTC
>few|.|TRBJ2-4|TRBV12-3/TRBV12-4
CASSIGQLAKNIQYF
TGTGCCAGCAGCATTGGACAGTTAGCCAAAAACATTCAGTACTTC
>.|TRBD1|TRBJ1-2|TRBV10-3
CAISEHGQVYGYTF
TGTGCCATCAGTGAGCACGGACAGGTCTATGGCTACACCTTC
>few|.|TRBJ2-5|TRBV3-1
CASSQIQGLGQETQYF
TGTGCCAGCAGCCAAATACAGGGTCTGGGTCAAGAGACCCAGTACTTC
>.|.|TRBJ2-7|TRBV28
CASSYYRESYEQYF
TGTGCCAGCAGTTATTACAGGGAGAGCTACGAGCAGTACTTC
>few|TRBD2|TRBJ2-3|TRBV6-5
CASSKGGSSDTQYF
TGTGCCAGCAGTAAAGGCGGGAGTTCAGATACGCAGTATTTT
>few|TRBD2|TRBJ2-5|TRBV7-9
CASSLSTSGKAETQYF
TGTGCCAGCAGCTTATCGACTAGCGGGAAAGCGGAGACCCAGTACTTC
>.|.|TRBJ2-1|TRBV18
CASSSTNNEQFF
TGTGCCAGCTCATCCACGAACAATGAGCAGTTCTTC
>medium-sized|TRBD2|TRBJ2-7|TRBV28
CASSKTSGRSYEQYF
TGTGCCAGCAGTAAGACTAGCGGGAGATCTTACGAGCAGTACTTC
>few|TRBD1|TRBJ1-6|TRBV20-1
CSARDSGTGGSPLHF
TGCAGTGCTAGAGATTCCGGGACAGGAGGTTCACCCCTCCACTTT
>.|.|TRBJ2-5|TRBV10-2
CASRSGDETQYF
TGCGCCAGCAGGTCGGGAGACGAGACCCAGTACTTC
>.|.|TRBJ2-2|TRBV5-1
CASSWGFRTGELFF
TGCGCCAGCAGCTGGGGATTTCGTACCGGGGAGCTGTTTTTT
>.|TRBD2|TRBJ2-3|TRBV4-3
CASSQDNLAGGPKDTQYF
TGCGCCAGCAGCCAAGATAATTTGGCGGGAGGGCCCAAAGATACGCAGTATTTT
>.|TRBD1|TRBJ2-2|TRBV24-1
CATSDLPRDREVSNTGELFF
TGTGCCACCAGTGATCTTCCCCGGGACAGGGAAGTTTCGAACACCGGGGAGCTGTTTTTT
>few|.|TRBJ1-1|TRBV12-3/TRBV12-4
CASRPNSEIPNTEAFF
TGTGCCAGCAGGCCCAACTCGGAGATCCCCAACACTGAAGCTTTCTTT
>.|TRBD1|TRBJ1-2|TRBV18
CVSSPMGDSNYGYTF
TGTGTCAGCTCACCAATGGGGGACAGCAACTATGGCTACACCTTC
>.|.|TRBJ2-7|TRBV28
CASTTIAPTYEQYF
TGTGCCAGCACTACCATAGCGCCCACCTACGAGCAGTACTTC
>.|.|TRBJ2-7|TRBV4-1
CASSQAGAPGYEQYF
TGCGCCAGCAGCCAAGCAGGGGCTCCCGGTTACGAGCAGTACTTC
>.|TRBD1|TRBJ1-2|TRBV6-6
CASSYSQGTGMSYTF
TGTGCCAGCAGTTACTCCCAAGGGACAGGGATGAGCTACACCTTC
>many|.|TRBJ1-2|TRBV18
CASSEQNYGYTF
TGTGCCAGCTCGGAGCAGAACTATGGCTACACCTTC
>.|.|TRBJ2-3|TRBV20-1
CSAKPPGATDTQYF
TGCAGTGCTAAGCCCCCGGGAGCCACAGATACGCAGTATTTT
>few|TRBD1|TRBJ2-7|TRBV12-3/TRBV12-4
CASRRTGLEEQYF
TGTGCCAGCAGGAGGACAGGGTTGGAGGAGCAGTACTTC